The 14 T cell receptor beta chains reported below all come from one sample, sequenced in a study of T cells after posttransplantation cyclophosphamide. The assay was immunoSEQ multiplex PCR, and TCRdb's table has in-frame clones only and misses some. The counts give about 36,000 clones, none of them seen only once; roughly 1.1% is held by the top ten. Input material: PBMCs. These receptors all stem from a girl aged 5 to 17 in good health, CMV-negative, and a related stem cell transplant donor.

This clone was counted ten times or more. This sequence joins TRBV7-3 and TRBJ2-3, with a possible D match to TRBD2 (5 bases). CDR1 is SGHTA and CDR2 is FQGTGA in the germline V gene. The CDR3 runs to 15 residues. V was shortened by 7 bases and J by 1 base, with 15 bases between the two germline ends. CDR3 nucleotide sequence: TGTGCCAGCACCCTCGGCGGAGGCGGCACAGATACGCAGTATTTT. This translates into CASTLGGGGTDTQYF.

This clone was seen repeatedly, ten times or more. This chain uses TRBV2 with TRBJ2-1; 15 bases map to TRBD2. In germline, CDR1 is SNHLY, CDR2 FYNNEI. This CDR3 comprises 14 residues. V shed 9 bases and J 8 bases; nucleotides not matched to a gene: 5. The CDR3 bases are TGTGCCAGGGGGACTAGCGGGAGGTTGGATGAGCAGTTCTTC. Amino acids: CARGTSGRLDEQFF.

This clone was counted ten times or more. V is TRBV7-3 and J is TRBJ2-3; 7 nucleotides match TRBD2. CDR3 length equals 15 residues. From germline, CDR1 is SGHTA and CDR2 FQGTGA. Trimming cost V 1 base and J 1 base; bases outside gene matches: 2. The DNA for the CDR3 is TGTGCCAGCAGCTTAAGGGGGGGACGCACAGATACGCAGTATTTT. Encoded protein: CASSLRGGRTDTQYF.

This clone was seen ten or more times. The V and J genes are TRBV9 and TRBJ2-2, with 11 bases aligning to TRBD1. Germline loops: CDR1 SGDLS, CDR2 YYNGEE. This CDR3 contains 16 residues. With 2 bases clipped from V and 5 bases from J, the junction kept 5 bases outside the gene matches. This chain's CDR3 is CASSVSGTGGTGELFF. The DNA for the CDR3 is TGTGCCAGCAGCGTTTCCGGGACAGGGGGAACCGGGGAGCTGTTTTTT.

This clone showed up many times. The rearrangement links TRBV11-2 to TRBJ2-3; TRBD2 is a possible D gene (6 bases). Trimming pared 6 bases from V and 6 bases from J, leaving 13 bases between. The CDR3 contains 13 residues. The germline V gene encodes CDR1 SGHAT and CDR2 FQNNGV. CDR3 sequence: CASRLTGSDTQYF. As DNA, the CDR3 is TGTGCCAGCAGGTTAACCGGGAGTGATACGCAGTATTTT.

Many counts were recorded for this clone. The chain joins TRBV10-3 to TRBJ2-1; TRBD2 agrees at 12 bases. Unmatched junction bases numbered 8, after V lost 2 bases and J lost 9 bases. The CDR3 is 16 amino acids. Per the germline V gene, CDR1 is ENHRY and CDR2 is SYGVKD. CDR3 loop: CAISEATSGSDGEQFF. In nucleotides, the CDR3 is TGTGCCATCAGTGAGGCGACTAGCGGGAGCGATGGTGAGCAGTTCTTC.

This clone has a count of ten or more. This chain connects TRBV18 to TRBJ1-2; possible D gene TRBD1, 6 bases. Looked up from germline, CDR1 is KGHSH and CDR2 is LQKENI. The CDR3 extends over 13 amino acids. V was cut by 4 bases and J by 4 bases, with 10 bases left in between. The CDR3 DNA reads TGTGCCAGCTCACTTGGACAGATCTATGGCTACACCTTC. Its translation is CASSLGQIYGYTF.

This clone was picked up many times. V and J are TRBV4-1 and TRBJ1-6; 7 nucleotides agree with TRBD1. CDR1 MGHRA and CDR2 YSYEKL come from the germline V gene. Losses at the gene ends were 1 base for V and 10 bases for J; bases not matched to a gene: 10. The length of the CDR3 is 16 residues. This CDR3 reads CASSQGAGGGRSPLHF. The CDR3 DNA follows: TGCGCCAGCAGCCAAGGTGCTGGAGGGGGCAGATCACCCCTCCACTTT.

This clone occurred a few times. V gene TRBV30 combines with J gene TRBJ2-3, with D perhaps TRBD2 (5 bases). Germline V gene data show CDR1 as GTSNPN and CDR2 as SVGIG (reference sequence). The V end was cut by 3 bases, the J end by 3 bases, with 16 bases between. The CDR3 loop spans 15 amino acids. Here the CDR3 reads CAWRAFGMMTDTQYF. DNA for the CDR3: TGTGCCTGGAGGGCATTCGGGATGATGACAGATACGCAGTATTTT.

This clone was observed many times. J is TRBJ1-2 and V is TRBV10-3, with D unresolved. The germline CDR1 and CDR2 sequences are ENHRY and SYGVKD. The CDR3 runs to 13 residues. Trimming cost V 11 bases and J 0 bases, with 13 bases left between them. CDR3 protein: CAHHGGPNYGYTF. The CDR3, as DNA: TGTGCCCATCACGGAGGACCTAACTATGGCTACACCTTC.

This clone has just a few counts. This chain joins TRBV18 and TRBJ2-5; TRBD2 aligns across 10 bases. The J call could be wrong; TRBJ2-7 is a better fit for the DNA end. Germline V gene data show CDR1 as KGHSH and CDR2 as LQKENI. The CDR3 is made up of 14 amino acids. The CDR3 DNA is TGTGCCAGCTCACCGCCTAGCGGGAGCTACGAGCAGTACTTC. Translating it yields CASSPPSGSYEQYF.

This clone was found a few times. V usage is TRBV7-2 and J usage is TRBJ2-5, with 9 positions matching TRBD2. Germline-derived CDR1 and CDR2 are SGHTA and FQGNSA. V shed 5 bases, J shed 1 base, and the junction held 2 bases outside the gene matches. The CDR3 length is 14 residues. Written as DNA, the CDR3 is TGTGCCAGCAGCCGTAGCGGGAGCCAAGAGACCCAGTACTTC. Translation: CASSRSGSQETQYF. The full variable domain, rest sourced from reference TRBV7-2 and TRBJ2-5, is GAGVSQSPSNKVTEKGKDVELRCDPISGHTALYWYRQSLGQGLEFLIYFQGNSAPDKSGLPSDRFSAERTGGSVSTLTIQRTQQEDSAVYLCASSRSGSQETQYFGPGTRLLVL.

This clone was recorded at least ten times. The sample carries other DNA sequences with the same CDR3. The chain carries TRBV19 and TRBJ1-5, with D perhaps matching TRBD1 (5 bases). The CDR3 spans 16 residues. Germline V CDR1 and CDR2: LNHDA, SQIVND (reference sequence). V lost 6 bases and J 6 bases, leaving 21 bases between the germline ends. The CDR3 reads CASSDWTFRTTQPQHF. The CDR3, as DNA: TGTGCCAGTAGCGATTGGACATTCAGGACTACTCAGCCCCAGCATTTT.

This clone has only a few counts. This CDR3 reads CASSQVDGRAGYEQFF. The DNA of the CDR3 is TGCGCCAGCAGCCAAGTAGACGGGAGGGCCGGCTATGAGCAGTTCTTC. V and J are TRBV4-3 and TRBJ2-1, with 8 bases that match TRBD2. Germline V lookup: CDR1 LGHNA, CDR2 YSLEER. V trimming: 1 base; J trimming: 8 bases; junction bases outside the gene matches: 10. CDR3 length: 16 residues.